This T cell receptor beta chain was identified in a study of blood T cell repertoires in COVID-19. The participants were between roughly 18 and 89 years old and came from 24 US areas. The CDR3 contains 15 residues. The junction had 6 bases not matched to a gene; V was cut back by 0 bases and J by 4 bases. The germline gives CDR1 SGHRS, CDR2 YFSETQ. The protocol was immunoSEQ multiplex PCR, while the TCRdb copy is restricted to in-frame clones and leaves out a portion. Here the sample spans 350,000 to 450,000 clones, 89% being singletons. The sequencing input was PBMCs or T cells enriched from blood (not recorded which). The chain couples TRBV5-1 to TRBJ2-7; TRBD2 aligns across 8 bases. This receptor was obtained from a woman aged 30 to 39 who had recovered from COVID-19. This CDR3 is CASSLGAGGFYEQYF. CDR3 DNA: TGCGCCAGCAGCTTGGGGGCGGGAGGATTTTACGAGCAGTACTTC. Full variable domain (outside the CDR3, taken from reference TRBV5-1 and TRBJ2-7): KAGVTQTPRYLIKTRGQQVTLSCSPISGHRSVSWYQQTPGQGLQFLFEYFSETQRNKGNFPGRFSGRQFSNSRSEMNVSTLELGDSALYLCASSLGAGGFYEQYFGPGTRLTVT.